The clone carrying this T cell receptor beta chain was recorded a few times. Its matching antigen is unknown. This sample was included in a study of T cell repertoires in cytomegalovirus infection. Looking at the study overall: Both recently identified HLA-C-restricted and well-studied HLA-B-restricted CMV epitopes were used in the study. From public TCR beta signatures came an indication of both CMV infection and matching HLA type. Findings and limits, study-wide: Cumulative public TCR beta family frequency identified carriers of CMV plus the relevant HLA. Across the ex vivo response, the dominant clonotypes were HLA-C-restricted CMV-specific TCR beta clonotypes.

The germline V gene encodes CDR1 MNHEY and CDR2 SMNVEV (reference sequence). The V end lost 3 bases, the J end lost 2 bases, and 11 bases lay between the germline ends. This CDR3 has 14 amino acids. TCRdb re-analysed the reads in MiXCR, keeping a single row per CDR3 protein. The table shows approximately 73,000 distinct CDR3 sequences, with roughly 37% occurring only once. The source is a human donor in good health (CMV status not recorded). Some clones in this sample may be carry-over from other donors' samples. The material sequenced was CD8+ T cells from cultured PBMCs, taken from culture after CMV antigen stimulation. The chain employs TRBV27 and TRBJ2-7; maybe TRBD1 (6 bases). The CDR3 sequence: CASSFGRGAYEQYF. The DNA for the CDR3 is TGTGCCAGCAGTTTCGGCAGGGGAGCCTACGAGCAGTACTTC.